The T cell receptor beta chain under discussion was sequenced for a study of blood T cell repertoires in COVID-19. Whole-study context: T cells, B-cell-depleted T cells, or PBMCs supplied cDNA or gDNA.

Repertoires were generated with immunoSEQ multiplex PCR, while TCRdb's copy carries only in-frame clones and drops some. The repertoire holds about 180,000 clones, around 86% seen once, with more than 7.5% in the top ten. CDR3 size: 14 residues. The trim removed 5 bases at V and 2 bases at J, leaving 4 bases unmatched. Germline V CDR1 and CDR2: GTSNPN, SVGIG (reference sequence). Participant-reported clinical history was the basis for cohort assignment. Recovered Cohort 3 donors showed two negative PCRs, clearance, or symptom resolution. This sequence originates from a woman younger than 45 who had recovered from COVID-19. The gene calls are TRBV30 and TRBJ1-3, with 9 nucleotides matching TRBD1. The source material was PBMCs or T cells enriched from blood (not recorded which). DNA for the CDR3: TGTGCCTGGGGCGGGACAGGGACTGGAAACACCATATATTTT. Translated, it gives CAWGGTGTGNTIYF.